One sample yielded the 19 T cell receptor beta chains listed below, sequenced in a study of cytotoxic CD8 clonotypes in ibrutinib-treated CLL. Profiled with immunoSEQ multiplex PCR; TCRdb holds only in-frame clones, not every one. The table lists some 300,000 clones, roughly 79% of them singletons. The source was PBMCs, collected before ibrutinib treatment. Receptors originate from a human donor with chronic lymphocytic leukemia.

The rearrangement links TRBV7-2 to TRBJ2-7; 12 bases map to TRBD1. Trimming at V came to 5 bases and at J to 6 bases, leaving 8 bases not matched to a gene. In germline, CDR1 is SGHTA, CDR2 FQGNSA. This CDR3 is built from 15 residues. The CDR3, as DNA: TGTGCCAGCAGCCTCCGGGACAGGGGGCTCCGCGAGCAGTACTTC. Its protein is CASSLRDRGLREQYF.

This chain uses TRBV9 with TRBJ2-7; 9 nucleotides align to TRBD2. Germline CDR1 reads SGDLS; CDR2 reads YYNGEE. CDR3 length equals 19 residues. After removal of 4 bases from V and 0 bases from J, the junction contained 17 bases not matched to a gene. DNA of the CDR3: TGTGCCAGCAGCTTCCGGCCGGGGCTAGCGGGACCCAACTCCTACGAGCAGTACTTC. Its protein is CASSFRPGLAGPNSYEQYF.

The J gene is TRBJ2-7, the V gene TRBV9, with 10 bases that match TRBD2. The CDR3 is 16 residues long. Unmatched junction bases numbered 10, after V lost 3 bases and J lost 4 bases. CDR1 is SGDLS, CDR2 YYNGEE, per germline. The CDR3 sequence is CASSGGAGGPEYEQYF. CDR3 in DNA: TGTGCCAGCAGCGGGGGAGCGGGAGGGCCTGAGTACGAGCAGTACTTC.

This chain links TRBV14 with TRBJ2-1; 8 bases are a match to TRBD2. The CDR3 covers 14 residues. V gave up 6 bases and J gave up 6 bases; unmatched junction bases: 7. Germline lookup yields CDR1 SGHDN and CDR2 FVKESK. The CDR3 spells CASSSGLARNEQFF. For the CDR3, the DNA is TGTGCCAGCAGTTCCGGACTAGCCCGCAATGAGCAGTTCTTC.

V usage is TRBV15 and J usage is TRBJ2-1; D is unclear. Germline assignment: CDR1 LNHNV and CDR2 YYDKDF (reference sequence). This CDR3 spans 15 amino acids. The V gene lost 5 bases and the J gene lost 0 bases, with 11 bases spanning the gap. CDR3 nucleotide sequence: TGTGCCACCAGCGATGTGGCGAGCTCCTACAATGAGCAGTTCTTC. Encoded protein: CATSDVASSYNEQFF. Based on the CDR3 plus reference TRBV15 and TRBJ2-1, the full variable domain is DAMVIQNPRYQVTQFGKPVTLSCSQTLNHNVMYWYQQKSSQAPKLLFHYYDKDFNNEADTPDNFQSRRPNTSFCFLDIRSPGLGDTAMYLCATSDVASSYNEQFFGPGTRLTVL.

In DNA form, the CDR3 reads TGCGCCAGCAGCCAAGATCGCACTCCGGTCTACGAGCAGTACTTC. Translation gives CASSQDRTPVYEQYF. V and J are TRBV4-3 and TRBJ2-7; D is undetermined. Trimming removed 0 bases from V and 3 bases from J, with 12 bases in between. CDR1 is LGHNA and CDR2 is YSLEER in the germline V gene. CDR3 size: 15 residues.

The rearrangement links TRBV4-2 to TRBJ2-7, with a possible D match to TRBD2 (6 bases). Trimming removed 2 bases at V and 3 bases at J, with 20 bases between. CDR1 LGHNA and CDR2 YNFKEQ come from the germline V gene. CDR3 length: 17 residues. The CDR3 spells CASSQPSAIAEVYEQYF. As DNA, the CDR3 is TGTGCCAGCAGCCAACCTAGCGCAATCGCGGAAGTCTACGAGCAGTACTTC.

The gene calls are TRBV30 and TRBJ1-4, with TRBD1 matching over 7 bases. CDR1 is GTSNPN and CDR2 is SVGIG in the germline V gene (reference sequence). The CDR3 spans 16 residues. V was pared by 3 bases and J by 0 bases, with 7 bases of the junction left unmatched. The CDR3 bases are TGTGCCTGGAGGGGGACAGAACTCGCAACTAATGAAAAACTGTTTTTT. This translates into CAWRGTELATNEKLFF.

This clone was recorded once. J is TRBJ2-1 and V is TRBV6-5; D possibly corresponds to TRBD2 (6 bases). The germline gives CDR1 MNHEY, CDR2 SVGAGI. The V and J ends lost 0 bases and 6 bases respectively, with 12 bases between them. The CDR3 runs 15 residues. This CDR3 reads CASSYSVGGLNEQFF. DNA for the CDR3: TGTGCCAGCAGTTACTCAGTGGGAGGACTCAATGAGCAGTTCTTC.

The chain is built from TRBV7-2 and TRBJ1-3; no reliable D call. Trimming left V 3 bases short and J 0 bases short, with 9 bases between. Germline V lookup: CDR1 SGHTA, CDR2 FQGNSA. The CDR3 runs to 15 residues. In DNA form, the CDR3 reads TGTGCCAGCAGCTTTACGGGCCTCTCTGGAAACACCATATATTTT. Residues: CASSFTGLSGNTIYF.

CDR3 bases: TGCGCCAGCAGCGAGCGGCCCGCGAACACTGAAGCTTTCTTT. It translates to CASSERPANTEAFF. The chain is built from TRBV5-1 and TRBJ1-1; D call uncertain. Germline CDR1 SGHRS, CDR2 YFSETQ. The CDR3 contains 14 residues. V lost 4 bases to trimming and J lost 1 base, with 11 bases between them.

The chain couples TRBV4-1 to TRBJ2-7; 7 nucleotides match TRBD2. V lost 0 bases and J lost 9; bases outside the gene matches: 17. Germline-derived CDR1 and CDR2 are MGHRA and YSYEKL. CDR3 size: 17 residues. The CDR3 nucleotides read TGCGCCAGCAGCCAAGACGTGGAAGCGGGATCCACCAGTTTGCAGTACTTC. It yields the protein CASSQDVEAGSTSLQYF.

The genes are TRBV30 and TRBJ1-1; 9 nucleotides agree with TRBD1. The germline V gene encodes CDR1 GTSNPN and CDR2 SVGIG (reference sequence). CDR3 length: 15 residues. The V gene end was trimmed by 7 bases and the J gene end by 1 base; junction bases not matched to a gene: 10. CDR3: CAYRDRVLSNTEAFF. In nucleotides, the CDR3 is TGTGCCTACCGGGACAGGGTACTTTCGAACACTGAAGCTTTCTTT.

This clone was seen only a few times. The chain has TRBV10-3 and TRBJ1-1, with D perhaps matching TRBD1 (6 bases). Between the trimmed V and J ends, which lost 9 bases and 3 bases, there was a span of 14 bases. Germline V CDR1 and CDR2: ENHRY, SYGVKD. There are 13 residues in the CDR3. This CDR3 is CAINQGRDTEAFF. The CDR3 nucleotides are TGTGCCATAAATCAGGGGAGGGACACTGAAGCTTTCTTT.

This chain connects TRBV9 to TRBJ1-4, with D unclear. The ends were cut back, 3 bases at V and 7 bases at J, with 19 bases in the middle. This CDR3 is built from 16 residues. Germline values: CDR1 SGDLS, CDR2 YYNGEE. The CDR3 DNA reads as TGTGCCAGCAGCGAGCCCCATGGAAGAGAGGGTGAAAAACTGTTTTTT. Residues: CASSEPHGREGEKLFF.

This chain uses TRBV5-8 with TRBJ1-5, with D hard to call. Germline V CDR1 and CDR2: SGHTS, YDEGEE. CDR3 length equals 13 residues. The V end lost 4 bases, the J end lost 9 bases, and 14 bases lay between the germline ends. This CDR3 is CASSLDPVGPQHF. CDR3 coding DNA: TGTGCCAGCAGCCTCGACCCTGTGGGGCCCCAGCATTTT.

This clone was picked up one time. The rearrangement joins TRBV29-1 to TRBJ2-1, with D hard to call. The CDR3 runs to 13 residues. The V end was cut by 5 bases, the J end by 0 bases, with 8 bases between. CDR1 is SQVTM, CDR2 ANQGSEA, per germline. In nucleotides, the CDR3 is TGCAGCGTTAGCAGAAGCTCCTACAATGAGCAGTTCTTC. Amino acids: CSVSRSSYNEQFF.

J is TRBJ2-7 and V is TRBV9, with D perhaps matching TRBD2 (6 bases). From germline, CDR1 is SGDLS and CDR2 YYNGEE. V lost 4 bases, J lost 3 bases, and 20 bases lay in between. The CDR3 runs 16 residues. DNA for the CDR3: TGTGCCAGCAGCCCCTCATGGGGGGATTCACTCTACGAGCAGTACTTC. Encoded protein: CASSPSWGDSLYEQYF.

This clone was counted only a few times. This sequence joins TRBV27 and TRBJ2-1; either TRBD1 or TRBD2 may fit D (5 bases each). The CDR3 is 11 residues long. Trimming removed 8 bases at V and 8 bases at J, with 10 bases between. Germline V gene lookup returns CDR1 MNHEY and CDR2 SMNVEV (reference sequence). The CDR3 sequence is CASSWGYEQFF. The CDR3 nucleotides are TGTGCCAGCTCGTGGGGGTATGAGCAGTTCTTC.